The sequence of this TCR beta chain was determined in a study of shared clonotypes between healthy human individuals. Study outcomes and limitations: Clonotype sharing among donors likely depends on sequencing depth. Genetic and exposure-history diversity was limited by the small donor number.

Notes on this clone: The antigen is unknown.

Trimming took 5 bases from V and 4 from J, leaving 18 bases between them. Germline V CDR1 and CDR2: MNHEY, SVGAGI. This CDR3 is 15 amino acids long. Each subset's genomic DNA was split evenly across several immunoSEQ plates. Clones were sequenced by immunoSEQ multiplex PCR, and TCRdb holds only the in-frame ones, with some missing. The data show about 2.3 million clones, more than 80% seen once. All the donors were Caucasian adults who lived in Nashville, Tennessee. The specimen sequenced was naive CD4+ T cells from PBMCs. Subset meaning: CD45RA+ positively selected. This TCR was recovered from a man between 18 and 35 years old in good health. Some clones in this sample may be carry-over from other donors' samples. The V and J genes are TRBV6-5 and TRBJ2-7; D is tentatively TRBD1 or TRBD2 (5 bases each). CDR3 DNA sequence: TGTGCCAGCAGTCCTCGGACATACGGGAATTACGAGCAGTACTTC. This gives the protein CASSPRTYGNYEQYF.